Below, 10 T cell receptor beta chains from the same sample are listed, as sequenced in a study of T cells after yellow fever vaccination. One entry per CDR3 protein, called by TCRdb with MiXCR from the 5' RACE reads. The sample comprises about 430,000 distinct CDR3 sequences, about 19% of which are singletons, and roughly a sixth rests with the top ten. Sequencing used PBMCs, obtained before the yellow fever booster vaccination. All receptors come from a man younger than 30 who received the YFV17D yellow fever vaccine.

This clonotype was counted a few times. CDR3 in amino acids: CASSRPTSIGELFF. The CDR3 region has the DNA TGTGCCAGCAGCCGACCTACTAGTATCGGGGAGCTGTTTTTT. The chain joins TRBV7-6 to TRBJ2-2, with D possibly TRBD2 on 5 matching bases. The CDR3 contains 14 residues. The V and J ends lost 5 bases and 7 bases respectively, with 14 bases between them. The germline gives CDR1 SGHVS, CDR2 FNYEAQ.

The CDR3 bases are TGTGCCAGCAGTCAACAACAGGGCGGTGGGCAGCCCCAGCATTTT. This codes for CASSQQQGGGQPQHF. The chain links TRBV6-6 to TRBJ1-5; the D gene is possibly TRBD1 (6 bases). Per germline, CDR1 MNHNY and CDR2 SVGAGI (reference sequence). The CDR3 covers 15 residues. V lost 5 bases and J lost 7, with 18 bases in between.

The genes are TRBV5-1 and TRBJ2-1, with D hard to call. Germline CDR1 SGHRS, CDR2 YFSETQ. This CDR3 region has 15 residues. V lost 2 bases, J lost 6 bases, and 15 bases lay in between. CDR3 in amino acids: CASSFRRPLGNEQFF. The CDR3 DNA reads TGCGCCAGCAGCTTCCGGCGCCCCTTGGGCAATGAGCAGTTCTTC.

This clonotype occurred a few times. The chain has TRBV7-2 and TRBJ1-1; D is uncertain. The CDR3 runs 17 residues. Germline CDR1 is SGHTA and CDR2 is FQGNSA. Trimming cost V 4 bases and J 5 bases, with 23 bases left between them. The CDR3 protein is CASSWRAVRAGETEAFF. Written as DNA, the CDR3 is TGTGCCAGCAGCTGGAGAGCTGTTAGGGCAGGTGAGACTGAAGCTTTCTTT.

This clonotype was found a few times. V is TRBV5-4 and J is TRBJ1-2; the D is unclear. CDR1 is SGHNT and CDR2 is YYREEE in the germline V gene (reference sequence). Trimming shortened V by 0 bases and J by 4 bases, and 7 bases separated the two germline ends. The CDR3 loop spans 13 amino acids. This chain's CDR3 is CASSLEGRYGYTF. CDR3 DNA sequence: TGTGCCAGCAGCTTGGAAGGACGCTATGGCTACACCTTC.

V usage is TRBV2 and J usage is TRBJ2-2; tentatively, D is TRBD2 (5 bases). V was pared by 8 bases and J by 6 bases, with 13 bases between. Germline CDR1 SNHLY, CDR2 FYNNEI. The CDR3 is 13 amino acids. CDR3 residues: CASLGPGAGELFF. CDR3 nucleotide sequence: TGTGCCAGCCTAGGCCCCGGGGCCGGGGAGCTGTTTTTT.

The chain links TRBV5-1 to TRBJ1-2, with TRBD1 as a possible D gene (5 bases). The CDR3 has 14 amino acids. Trimming left V 0 bases short and J 8 bases short, with 14 bases between. The V gene's germline CDR1 is SGHRS and CDR2 YFSETQ. CDR3 DNA: TGCGCCAGCAGCTTGGATGGGACCCCCCCGGGCTACACCTTC. Residues: CASSLDGTPPGYTF. Using reference TRBV5-1 and TRBJ1-2 for the parts outside the CDR3, the full variable domain is KAGVTQTPRYLIKTRGQQVTLSCSPISGHRSVSWYQQTPGQGLQFLFEYFSETQRNKGNFPGRFSGRQFSNSRSEMNVSTLELGDSALYLCASSLDGTPPGYTFGSGTRLTVV.

The J gene is TRBJ2-5, the V gene TRBV7-2, with D perhaps TRBD1 or TRBD2 (5 bases each). This CDR3 has 13 amino acids. V was pared by 2 bases and J by 4 bases, with 8 bases between. CDR1 and CDR2 from the germline V gene are SGHTA and FQGNSA. The CDR3 reads CASSLPGTETQYF. The CDR3 region has the DNA TGTGCCAGCAGCTTACCGGGGACAGAGACCCAGTACTTC. The whole variable domain, filled in from reference TRBV7-2 and TRBJ2-5, reads GAGVSQSPSNKVTEKGKDVELRCDPISGHTALYWYRQSLGQGLEFLIYFQGNSAPDKSGLPSDRFSAERTGGSVSTLTIQRTQQEDSAVYLCASSLPGTETQYFGPGTRLLVL.

This clonotype was picked up a small number of times. This chain links TRBV9 with TRBJ2-3, with a possible D match to TRBD2 (7 bases). The CDR3 consists of 15 residues. In germline, CDR1 is SGDLS, CDR2 YYNGEE. The germline V and J ends were trimmed by 0 bases and 5 bases, with 13 bases remaining between them. CDR3 protein: CASSVVGGAGDTQYF. The CDR3 region has the DNA TGTGCCAGCAGCGTAGTGGGGGGGGCCGGAGATACGCAGTATTTT.

In this sample, this clonotype turned up a few times. The rearrangement links TRBV4-3 to TRBJ2-5; 7 bases align to TRBD2. CDR3 length: 16 amino acids. V was pared by 1 base and J by 0 bases, with 5 bases of the junction left unmatched. Germline V CDR1 and CDR2: LGHNA, YSLEER. CDR3: CASSQAAGEYQETQYF. CDR3 bases: TGCGCCAGCAGCCAAGCGGCGGGGGAATACCAAGAGACCCAGTACTTC.